This T cell receptor (beta chain) emerged from a study of CD8 T cells in ankylosing spondylitis. Regarding the study as a whole: Disease-linked clones were CD8+ and relatively rare in peripheral blood. Several of the motif variants were reported before in synovial fluid and blood from reactive arthritis.

V was trimmed by 0 bases and J by 1 base, leaving 13 bases between them. Germline CDR1 is SGHRS and CDR2 is YFSETQ. The CDR3 is 16 residues long. This clonotype was recorded at least ten times. Its antigen is as yet unknown. TCRdb re-called the 5' RACE reads through MiXCR, storing one row per CDR3 protein. The sample comprises 150,000 to 200,000 distinct CDR3 sequences, 30% to 35% of which are singletons, and 6% rests with the top ten. This sequence originates from a male donor with ankylosing spondylitis. This sequence joins TRBV5-1 and TRBJ1-1; a possible D gene is TRBD1 (6 bases). Input material: synovial fluid, either unsorted or a sorted T cell fraction (not recorded which). CDR3 DNA sequence: TGCGCCAGCAGCTTGGTCGTACAGGGACCGAACACTGAAGCTTTCTTT. It yields the protein CASSLVVQGPNTEAFF.